These 20 T cell receptor beta chains originate from one sample sequenced in a study of shared clonotypes between healthy human individuals. The assay was immunoSEQ multiplex PCR, and TCRdb's table has in-frame clones only and misses some. Of 740,000 or so clones listed, about 80% are singletons. Sample: memory CD4+ T cells sorted from blood. Regarding subset: CD45RA-negative fraction. These receptor sequences come from a woman in her thirties in good health.

This clone has more than one count but fewer than ten. The same CDR3 arises from other DNA sequences in this sample as well. The chain recombines TRBV5-1 with TRBJ2-1; 7 bases are a match to TRBD2. V trimming: 4 bases; J trimming: 1 base; junction bases outside the gene matches: 5. CDR1 and CDR2 from the germline V gene are SGHRS and YFSETQ. CDR3 size: 15 residues. The chain's CDR3 is CASSAASGSYNEQFF. The CDR3 DNA reads as TGCGCCAGCAGCGCGGCTAGCGGTTCCTACAATGAGCAGTTCTTC.

V usage is TRBV7-2 and J usage is TRBJ2-4; 14 bases fit TRBD2. The germline V gene has CDR1 SGHTA and CDR2 FQGNSA. V lost 6 bases, J lost 8 bases, and 9 bases stayed unmatched. CDR3 size: 16 residues. CDR3: CASSGGTSGSMYIQYF. CDR3 in DNA: TGTGCCAGCAGTGGGGGGACTAGCGGGAGTATGTACATTCAGTACTTC.

V gene TRBV28 combines with J gene TRBJ2-7; D remains unclear. V lost 3 bases to trimming and J lost 6 bases, with 9 bases between them. The CDR3 consists of 12 residues. Germline V gene lookup returns CDR1 MDHEN and CDR2 SYDVKM. The CDR3 DNA reads TGTGCCAGCAGTTTCGGTCGGGCCGAGCAGTACTTC. This gives the protein CASSFGRAEQYF.

The genes are TRBV19 and TRBJ1-5, with TRBD1 identical over 7 bases. CDR3 length equals 14 residues. Germline values: CDR1 LNHDA, CDR2 SQIVND (reference sequence). J was trimmed by 4 bases and V by 5 bases; bases with no gene match: 5. DNA for the CDR3: TGTGCCAGTAGTGGACAGGCGCAGAATCAGCCCCAGCATTTT. Protein: CASSGQAQNQPQHF.

V and J are TRBV10-3 and TRBJ1-1; TRBD1 might be the D (6 bases). The germline V gene has CDR1 ENHRY and CDR2 SYGVKD. V lost 7 bases and J lost 1, with 13 bases in between. CDR3 size: 14 residues. CDR3 nucleotide sequence: TGTGCCATCAATAAGGGGGAAGGGAACACTGAAGCTTTCTTT. Residues: CAINKGEGNTEAFF.

V gene TRBV4-1 combines with J gene TRBJ2-1; 14 bases are a match to TRBD2. Germline CDR1 and CDR2: MGHRA and YSYEKL. The CDR3 consists of 16 residues. V lost 1 base to trimming and J lost 8 bases; unmatched junction nucleotides: 4. The CDR3 coding sequence is TGCGCCAGCAGCCAAGGACTAGCGGGAGGGTACGATGAGCAGTTCTTC. It specifies CASSQGLAGGYDEQFF.

This chain uses TRBV11-2 with TRBJ1-2; TRBD1 might be the D (6 bases). Deletions cut 6 bases from V and 7 bases from J, with 15 bases between. Per germline, CDR1 SGHAT and CDR2 FQNNGV. This CDR3 has 13 amino acids. The CDR3 here is CASRVPGHVGYTF. The CDR3 nucleotides read TGTGCCAGCAGGGTTCCGGGACACGTTGGCTACACCTTC.

This chain links TRBV27 with TRBJ2-7; TRBD1 matches 10 bases. V dropped 6 bases and J dropped 4; count of bases not matched to a gene: 9. This CDR3 has 15 amino acids. The germline gives CDR1 MNHEY, CDR2 SMNVEV (reference sequence). The CDR3 protein is CASSLMGQGSYEQYF. The CDR3, as DNA: TGTGCCAGCAGCCTCATGGGACAGGGGAGTTACGAGCAGTACTTC.

Comment on this clone: Additional DNA sequences in this sample encode the identical CDR3. CDR3 in amino acids: CASSLEGNYGYTF. In DNA form, the CDR3 reads TGCGCCAGCAGCTTGGAAGGGAACTATGGCTACACCTTC. The chain couples TRBV5-1 to TRBJ1-2; no reliable D call. CDR1 is SGHRS and CDR2 is YFSETQ in the germline V gene. Trimming cost V 0 bases and J 2 bases, with 5 bases left between them. This CDR3 is built from 13 residues.

The CDR3 loop is CASSSHRGENTGELFF. CDR3 nucleotides: TGTGCCAGCAGCTCCCACAGGGGGGAGAACACCGGGGAGCTGTTTTTT. This chain links TRBV7-9 with TRBJ2-2; 8 bases fit TRBD1. CDR1 and CDR2 from the germline V gene are SEHNR and FQNEAQ (reference sequence). This CDR3 is 16 amino acids long. The trim removed 4 bases at V and 1 base at J, leaving 5 bases unmatched.

This clone was observed many times. One end of the junction fails to match germline, which may point to a read error. The chain carries TRBV6-5 and TRBJ2-1, with 9 bases identical to TRBD2. Germline-derived CDR1 and CDR2 are MNHEY and SVGAGI. There are 15 residues in the CDR3. This CDR3 reads CASTQLAGSFNEQFF. The CDR3, as DNA: TGTGCCAGCACTCAGCTAGCGGGGTCCTTCAATGAGCAGTTCTTC.

The chain is built from TRBV27 and TRBJ1-4; the D is unclear. Germline CDR1 and CDR2: MNHEY and SMNVEV (reference sequence). This CDR3 has 14 residues. With 2 bases removed from V and 8 bases from J, the gap between germline ends came to 12 bases. In DNA form, the CDR3 reads TGTGCCAGCAGTTTAATAGGGAATCGGGAAAAACTGTTTTTT. This gives the protein CASSLIGNREKLFF.

This clone was picked up a small number of times. The gene calls are TRBV19 and TRBJ1-2; the D is unclear. This CDR3 contains 10 residues. V lost 5 bases and J lost 3, with 1 base in between. Germline assignment: CDR1 LNHDA and CDR2 SQIVND (reference sequence). In nucleotides, the CDR3 is TGTGCCAGTAGTGACTATGGCTACACCTTC. Its protein product is CASSDYGYTF. Filled out from reference TRBV19 and TRBJ1-2, the complete variable domain reads DGGITQSPKYLFRKEGQNVTLSCEQNLNHDAMYWYRQDPGQGLRLIYYSQIVNDFQKGDIAEGYSVSREKKESFPLTVTSAQKNPTAFYLCASSDYGYTFGSGTRLTVV.

The rearrangement uses TRBV28 and TRBJ2-1; 11 nucleotides line up with TRBD2. J lost 1 base, V lost 5 bases, and 4 bases had no gene match. CDR1 is MDHEN and CDR2 is SYDVKM in the germline V gene. The CDR3 runs 16 residues. This chain's CDR3 is CASSGRTSGSYNEQFF. CDR3 DNA sequence: TGTGCCAGCAGTGGTCGGACTAGCGGGTCCTACAATGAGCAGTTCTTC.

This clone came up once. The chain couples TRBV7-2 to TRBJ2-5, with a possible D match to TRBD1 (6 bases). Germline CDR1 and CDR2: SGHTA and FQGNSA. V was clipped by 4 bases and J by 3 bases, with 18 bases between them. The CDR3 totals 16 residues. DNA for the CDR3: TGTGCCAGCAGCTCCTCCGGACAGAAAATTAAAGAGACCCAGTACTTC. It translates to CASSSSGQKIKETQYF.

The chain employs TRBV5-6 and TRBJ1-2, with TRBD1 matching over 7 bases. CDR3 length: 16 amino acids. V lost 4 bases, J lost 2 bases, and 11 bases stayed unmatched. CDR1 is SGHDT, CDR2 YYEEEE, per germline. The CDR3 nucleotides are TGTGCCAGCAGCCCAGACTCCGGGACAGCGAACTATGGCTACACCTTC. Its translation: CASSPDSGTANYGYTF.

J is TRBJ2-6 and V is TRBV2, with a tentative D call TRBD2 (7 bases). This CDR3 comprises 16 residues. Trimming removed 8 bases at V and 16 bases at J, with 30 bases between. Germline V gene data show CDR1 as SNHLY and CDR2 as FYNNEI. The chain's CDR3 is CASQGGGTYHVPTLTF. The CDR3 DNA reads TGTGCCAGCCAAGGGGGGGGGACATACCACGTTCCCACACTGACTTTC.

The chain joins TRBV6-1 to TRBJ2-3, with D unclear. The CDR3 is 12 residues long. The germline V and J ends were trimmed by 8 bases and 0 bases, with 6 bases remaining between them. CDR1 and CDR2 (germline): MNHNS, SASEGT. In nucleotides, the CDR3 is TGTGCCAGCCTTTGGAGCACAGATACGCAGTATTTT. It is translated as CASLWSTDTQYF.

The chain recombines TRBV5-1 with TRBJ1-1; 7 bases agree with TRBD1. Germline CDR1 SGHRS, CDR2 YFSETQ. The CDR3 covers 15 residues. The J segment lost 3 bases and the V segment lost 5 bases, leaving 10 bases of the junction unmatched. The CDR3 nucleotides read TGCGCCAGCAGTAGGATCAGGGGGGGACACACTGAAGCTTTCTTT. Translated: CASSRIRGGHTEAFF.

This clone was counted only a few times. The chain has TRBV6-1 and TRBJ2-3; 11 bases are shared with TRBD2. V shed 4 bases, J shed 2 bases, and the junction held 5 bases outside the gene matches. Germline CDR1 MNHNS, CDR2 SASEGT. The length of the CDR3 is 16 residues. Here the CDR3 reads CASSGRLAGNTDTQYF. The CDR3 DNA sequence: TGTGCCAGCAGTGGCAGACTAGCGGGGAACACAGATACGCAGTATTTT.